Below, 15 T cell receptor beta chains from the same sample are listed, as sequenced in a study of cytomegalovirus exposure and HLA in healthy donors. The PCR had 60 Vbeta and 13 Jbeta primers. TCRdb's table, derived via immunoSEQ multiplex PCR, lists solely in-frame clones and lacks some. The sample has under 200,000 clones, about four fifths seen once. Sample: PBMCs. The receptor source for this set is a girl aged 5-17 years in good health and CMV-seropositive.

There are a few counts of this clone. The chain carries TRBV5-4 and TRBJ1-2; no firm D call. CDR1 is SGHNT, CDR2 YYREEE, per germline (reference sequence). The CDR3 has 14 amino acids. With 1 base removed from V and 0 bases from J, the gap between germline ends came to 7 bases. The CDR3 DNA is TGTGCCAGCAGCTTGCGGTTGGCTAACTATGGCTACACCTTC. Protein sequence: CASSLRLANYGYTF.

In its sample, this clone was seen a few times. The chain joins TRBV11-3 to TRBJ2-1, with TRBD2 identical over 12 bases. Germline-derived CDR1 and CDR2 are SGHNT and YENEEA. The CDR3 has 16 amino acids. V was clipped by 4 bases and J by 10 bases; unmatched bases: 11. The CDR3 region has the DNA TGTGCCAGCAGCTCCGGACTAGCGGGATTTTCAGAGGAGCAGTTCTTC. Protein product: CASSSGLAGFSEEQFF.

The genes are TRBV27 and TRBJ2-3; the match to TRBD1 covers 7 bases. Per germline, CDR1 MNHEY and CDR2 SMNVEV (reference sequence). V was pared by 2 bases and J by 6 bases, with 11 bases of the junction left unmatched. This CDR3 contains 16 residues. The CDR3 is CASSLMRGRHWDTQYF. As DNA, the CDR3 is TGTGCCAGCAGTTTAATGAGGGGGCGCCACTGGGATACGCAGTATTTT.

The CDR3 region is CASSPVTLAGDEQYF. As DNA, the CDR3 is TGCGCCAGCAGCCCGGTCACACTAGCGGGAGACGAGCAGTACTTC. The V call is TRBV5-1, the J call TRBJ2-7, with 11 bases identical to TRBD2. This CDR3 is built from 15 residues. The V and J ends lost 4 bases and 5 bases, in that order; junction bases with no gene match: 8. The germline V gene has CDR1 SGHRS and CDR2 YFSETQ.

The chain employs TRBV27 and TRBJ2-1; TRBD1 agrees at 10 bases. CDR3 length equals 17 residues. The germline V gene encodes CDR1 MNHEY and CDR2 SMNVEV (reference sequence). The junction had 8 bases not matched to a gene; V was cut back by 0 bases and J by 6 bases. CDR3 sequence reads: CASSLSSRQGAPNEQFF. In DNA, the CDR3 is TGTGCCAGCAGTTTATCGAGCCGACAGGGGGCGCCCAATGAGCAGTTCTTC.

This chain connects TRBV19 to TRBJ1-5; 11 bases map to TRBD1. The V and J ends lost 9 bases and 7 bases, in that order; junction bases with no gene match: 5. Germline CDR1 reads LNHDA; CDR2 reads SQIVND (reference sequence). The CDR3 spans 13 residues. The CDR3 loop reads CASWTGGRQPQHF. In nucleotides, the CDR3 is TGTGCCAGCTGGACAGGGGGCAGGCAGCCCCAGCATTTT. The variable domain in full, completed from reference TRBV19 and TRBJ1-5, reads DGGITQSPKYLFRKEGQNVTLSCEQNLNHDAMYWYRQDPGQGLRLIYYSQIVNDFQKGDIAEGYSVSREKKESFPLTVTSAQKNPTAFYLCASWTGGRQPQHFGDGTRLSIL.

The rearrangement joins TRBV11-2 to TRBJ2-3; D might be TRBD2 (6 bases). Trimming removed 1 base at V and 0 bases at J, with 11 bases between. CDR1 SGHAT and CDR2 FQNNGV come from the germline V gene. The CDR3 length is 16 residues. The CDR3 region has the DNA TGTGCCAGCAGCTTAGGGGTTAGCGGAAGCACAGATACGCAGTATTTT. Protein sequence: CASSLGVSGSTDTQYF. The entire variable domain, with the rest obtained from reference TRBV11-2 and TRBJ2-3, is as follows: EAGVAQSPRYKIIEKRQSVAFWCNPISGHATLYWYQQILGQGPKLLIQFQNNGVVDDSQLPKDRFSAERLKGVDSTLKIQPAKLEDSAVYLCASSLGVSGSTDTQYFGPGTRLTVL.

The rearrangement uses TRBV27 and TRBJ1-1; 7 nucleotides agree with TRBD1. CDR3 size: 11 residues. Germline CDR1 MNHEY, CDR2 SMNVEV (reference sequence). J was trimmed by 9 bases and V by 5 bases; bases with no gene match: 3. CDR3 nucleotides: TGTGCCAGCAGTGGGGACAGAAAAGCTTTCTTT. Its translation: CASSGDRKAFF.

V is TRBV5-4 and J is TRBJ2-2; a possible D gene is TRBD1 (5 bases). CDR3 size: 14 residues. The germline CDR1 and CDR2 sequences are SGHNT and YYREEE (reference sequence). Trimming left V 1 base short and J 7 bases short, with 11 bases between. The CDR3 region has the DNA TGTGCCAGCAGCTTGACAGGAACTGGCGGGGAGCTGTTTTTT. As protein: CASSLTGTGGELFF.

The rearrangement uses TRBV18 and TRBJ1-5; no definite D call. The germline V gene has CDR1 KGHSH and CDR2 LQKENI. Between the trimmed V and J ends, which lost 5 bases and 6 bases, there was a span of 17 bases. There are 15 residues in the CDR3. The CDR3 nucleotides read TGTGCCAGCTCAACCGGGGTAGGGTCTGGTCAGCCCCAGCATTTT. Its protein product is CASSTGVGSGQPQHF.

The chain's CDR3 is CASSEGAGGPQQYF. The CDR3 nucleotides are TGTGCCAGCAGCGAAGGGGCGGGGGGGCCTCAGCAGTACTTC. The genes are TRBV9 and TRBJ2-7; 9 bases line up with TRBD2. The trim removed 3 bases at V and 8 bases at J, leaving 9 bases unmatched. In germline, CDR1 is SGDLS, CDR2 YYNGEE. The CDR3 covers 14 residues.

V gene TRBV2 combines with J gene TRBJ2-7; 13 bases are shared with TRBD2. In germline, CDR1 is SNHLY, CDR2 FYNNEI. V dropped 6 bases and J dropped 7; count of bases not matched to a gene: 15. The CDR3 runs 17 residues. CDR3: CASRDPGLAGSRGEQYF. The CDR3 coding sequence is TGTGCCAGCAGGGATCCGGGACTAGCGGGATCAAGGGGGGAGCAGTACTTC.

The CDR3 DNA reads TGTGCCAGCAGTTTATACGCGGACATGAACACTGAAGCTTTCTTT. It specifies CASSLYADMNTEAFF. The chain links TRBV27 to TRBJ1-1; weak D call: TRBD1 (5 bases). The V gene lost 1 base and the J gene lost 0 bases, with 9 bases spanning the gap. Germline-derived CDR1 and CDR2 are MNHEY and SMNVEV (reference sequence). The CDR3 contains 15 residues.

This clone was recorded once. This chain links TRBV10-1 with TRBJ2-1; the match to TRBD2 covers 8 bases. The germline V gene encodes CDR1 WNHNN and CDR2 SYGVQD (reference sequence). After removal of 3 bases from V and 3 bases from J, the junction contained 4 bases not matched to a gene. The CDR3 spans 15 residues. The DNA for the CDR3 is TGCGCCAGCAGTGATCCCGGGACTAGCTACAATGAGCAGTTCTTC. Residues: CASSDPGTSYNEQFF.

The V gene is TRBV5-1, the J gene TRBJ1-1, with D tentatively TRBD1 (6 bases). V was shortened by 5 bases and J by 5 bases, with 13 bases between the two germline ends. CDR3 length: 13 residues. Germline V CDR1 and CDR2: SGHRS, YFSETQ. The DNA for the CDR3 is TGCGCCAGCAGGCCACAGGGAGAAACTGAAGCTTTCTTT. It translates to CASRPQGETEAFF.